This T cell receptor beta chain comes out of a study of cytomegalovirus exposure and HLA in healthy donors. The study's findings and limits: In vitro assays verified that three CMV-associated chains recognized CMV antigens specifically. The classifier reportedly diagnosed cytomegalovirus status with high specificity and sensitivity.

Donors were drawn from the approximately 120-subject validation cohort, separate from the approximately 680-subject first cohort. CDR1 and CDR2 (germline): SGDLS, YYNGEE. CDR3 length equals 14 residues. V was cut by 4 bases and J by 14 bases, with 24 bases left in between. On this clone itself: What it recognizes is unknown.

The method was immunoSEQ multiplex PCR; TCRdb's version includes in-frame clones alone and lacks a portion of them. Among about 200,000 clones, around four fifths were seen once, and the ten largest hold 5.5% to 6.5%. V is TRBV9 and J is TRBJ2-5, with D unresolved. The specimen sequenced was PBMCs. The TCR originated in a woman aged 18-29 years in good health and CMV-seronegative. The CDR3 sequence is CASSPLTLLTELYF. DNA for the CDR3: TGTGCCAGCAGCCCCCTTACCCTGCTAACAGAATTATACTTC.